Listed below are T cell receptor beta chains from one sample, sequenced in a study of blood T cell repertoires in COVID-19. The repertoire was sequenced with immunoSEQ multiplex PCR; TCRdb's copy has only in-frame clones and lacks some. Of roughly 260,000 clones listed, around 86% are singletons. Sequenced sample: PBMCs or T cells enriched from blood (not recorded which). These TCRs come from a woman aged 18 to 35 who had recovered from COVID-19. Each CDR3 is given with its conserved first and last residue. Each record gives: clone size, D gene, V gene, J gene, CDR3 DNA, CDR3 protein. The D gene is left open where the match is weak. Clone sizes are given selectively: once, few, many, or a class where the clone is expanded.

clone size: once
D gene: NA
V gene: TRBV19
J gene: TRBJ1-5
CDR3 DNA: TGTGCGGCAGGTGGGGGGCAGCCCCAGCATTTT
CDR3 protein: CAAGGGQPQHF

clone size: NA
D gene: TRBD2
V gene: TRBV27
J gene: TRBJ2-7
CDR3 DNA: TGTGCCAGCAGTTTAACGGGGGGGGACTACGAGCAGTACTTC
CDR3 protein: CASSLTGGDYEQYF

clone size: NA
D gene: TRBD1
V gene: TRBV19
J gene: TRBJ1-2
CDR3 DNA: TGTGCCAGTAGTAGGCCTCAGGGGGCAGGCTATGGCTACACCTTC
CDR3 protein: CASSRPQGAGYGYTF

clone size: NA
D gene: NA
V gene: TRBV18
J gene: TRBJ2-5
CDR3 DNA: TGTGCCAGCTCCTTGGACTCCCCTTCTGAGACCCAGTACTTC
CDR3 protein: CASSLDSPSETQYF

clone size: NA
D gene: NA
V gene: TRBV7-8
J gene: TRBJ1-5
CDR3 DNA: TGTGCCAGCAGCTTAGGCGCCAGACAAAATCAGCCCCAGCATTTT
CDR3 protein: CASSLGARQNQPQHF

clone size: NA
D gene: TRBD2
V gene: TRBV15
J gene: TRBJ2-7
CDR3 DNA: TGTGCCACCAGCAGTTCCTCCGGGGGGGCTTCTACCTACGAGCAGTACTTC
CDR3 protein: CATSSSSGGASTYEQYF

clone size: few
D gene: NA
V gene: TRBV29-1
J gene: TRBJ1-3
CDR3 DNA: TGCAGCGTTGTCCACGCCTCGGGTTACTCTGGAAACACCATATATTTT
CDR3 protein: CSVVHASGYSGNTIYF

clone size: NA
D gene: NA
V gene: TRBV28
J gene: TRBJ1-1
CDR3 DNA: TGTGCCAGCCCACCTGACAGGATGAACACTGAAGCTTTCTTT
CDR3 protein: CASPPDRMNTEAFF

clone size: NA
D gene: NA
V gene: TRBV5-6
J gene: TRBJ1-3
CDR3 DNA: TGTGCCAGCAGCTTGGTCAACGTGGCCTCTGGAAACACCATATATTTT
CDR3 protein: CASSLVNVASGNTIYF

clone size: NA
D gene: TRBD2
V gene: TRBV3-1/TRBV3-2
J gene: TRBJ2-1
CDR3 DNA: TGTGCCAGCAGCCAAGGGGGGGGGTTGACTACCCCGGGCGGATCCTACAATGAGCAGTTCTTC
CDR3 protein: CASSQGGGLTTPGGSYNEQFF

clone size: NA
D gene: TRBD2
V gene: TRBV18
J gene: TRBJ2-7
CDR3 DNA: TGTGCCAGCTCACCCCTGAGTAGCGGGAACTCCTACGAGCAGTACTTC
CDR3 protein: CASSPLSSGNSYEQYF

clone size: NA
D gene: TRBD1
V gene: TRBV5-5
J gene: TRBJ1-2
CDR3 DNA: TGTGCCAGCAGATTGCCTACAGGGGAAGGGGGTAACTATGGCTACACCTTC
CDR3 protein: CASRLPTGEGGNYGYTF

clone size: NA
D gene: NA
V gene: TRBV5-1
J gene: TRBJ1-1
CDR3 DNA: TGCGCCAGCAGCTTGATGGGGCAAAACACTGAAGCTTTCTTT
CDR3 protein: CASSLMGQNTEAFF

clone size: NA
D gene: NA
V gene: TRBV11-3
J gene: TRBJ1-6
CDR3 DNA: TGTGCCAGCAGCTCCGAAGACAGAATCTATAATTCACCCCTCCACTTT
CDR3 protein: CASSSEDRIYNSPLHF

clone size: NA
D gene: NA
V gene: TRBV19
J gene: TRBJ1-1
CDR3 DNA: TGTGCCAGTAGTATCGGAGGTAACACTGAAGCTTTCTTT
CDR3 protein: CASSIGGNTEAFF

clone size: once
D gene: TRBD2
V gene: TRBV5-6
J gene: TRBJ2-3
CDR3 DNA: TGTGCCAGCAGCACTAGGGCTAGCGGGGGGAGCACAGATACGCAGTATTTT
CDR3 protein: CASSTRASGGSTDTQYF

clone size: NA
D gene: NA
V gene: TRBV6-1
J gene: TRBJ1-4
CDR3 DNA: TGTGCCAGCAGTGAACACTTCGGGGTCGATGAAAAACTGTTTTTT
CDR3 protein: CASSEHFGVDEKLFF

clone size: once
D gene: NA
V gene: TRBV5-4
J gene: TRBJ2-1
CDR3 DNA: TGTGCCAGCAGCTCACTAGTTGTCATGCGAGATGAGCAGTTCTTC
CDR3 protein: CASSSLVVMRDEQFF

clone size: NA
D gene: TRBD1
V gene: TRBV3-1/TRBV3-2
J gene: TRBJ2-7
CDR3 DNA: TGTGCCAGCAGCCAAGCGGGCCGGGACAGGGCCTACGAGCAGTACTTC
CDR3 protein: CASSQAGRDRAYEQYF

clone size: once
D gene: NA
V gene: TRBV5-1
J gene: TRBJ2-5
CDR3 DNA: TGCGCCAGCAGCTTGAGGCAGGGCGGAGAGACCCAGTACTTC
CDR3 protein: CASSLRQGGETQYF

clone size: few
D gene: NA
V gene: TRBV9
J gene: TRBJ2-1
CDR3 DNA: TGTGCCAGCAGCGTAGGCGCGAACAATGAGCAGTTCTTC
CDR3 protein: CASSVGANNEQFF

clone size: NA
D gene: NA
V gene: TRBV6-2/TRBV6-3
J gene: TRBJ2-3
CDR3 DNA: TGTGCCAGCAGTTACCTCGGCAGGGGTGGGGGCACAGATACGCAGTATTTT
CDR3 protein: CASSYLGRGGGTDTQYF

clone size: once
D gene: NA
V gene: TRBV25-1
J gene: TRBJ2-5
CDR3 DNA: TGTGCCAGCAGTGAACTCCGGGACACCCAAGAGACCCAGTACTTC
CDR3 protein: CASSELRDTQETQYF

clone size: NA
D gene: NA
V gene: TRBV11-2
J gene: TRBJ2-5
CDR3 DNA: TGTGCCAGCAGCTTGATCAGAGAGACCCAGTACTTC
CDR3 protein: CASSLIRETQYF

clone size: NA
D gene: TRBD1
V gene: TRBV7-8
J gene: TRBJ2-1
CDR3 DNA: TGTGCCAGCAGCTTAACCGGACAGGGGTTAAGTGAGCAGTTCTTC
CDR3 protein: CASSLTGQGLSEQFF

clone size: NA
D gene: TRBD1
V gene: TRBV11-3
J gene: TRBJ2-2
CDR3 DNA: TGTGCCAGCAGCTTGGCCGGGACAGGGTACACCGGGGAGCTGTTTTTT
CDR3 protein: CASSLAGTGYTGELFF

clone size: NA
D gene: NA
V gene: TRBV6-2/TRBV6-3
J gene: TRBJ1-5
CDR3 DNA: TGTGCCAGCAGTTACGCAGGGCCTCCCCAGCATTTT
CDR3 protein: CASSYAGPPQHF

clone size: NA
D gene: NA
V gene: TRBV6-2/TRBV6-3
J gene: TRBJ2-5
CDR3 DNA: TGTGCCAGCAGTTACTCGGGCCACCAAGAGACCCAGTACTTC
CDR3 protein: CASSYSGHQETQYF

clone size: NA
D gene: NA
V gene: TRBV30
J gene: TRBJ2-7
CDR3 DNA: TGTGCCTGGAGTGCTGACAGCTCCTACGAGCAGTACTTC
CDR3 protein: CAWSADSSYEQYF

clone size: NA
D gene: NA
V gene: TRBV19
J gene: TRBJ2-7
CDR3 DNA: TGTGCCAGTAGCCCAATCTTGCGGGCCGGATCCTACGAGCAGTACTTC
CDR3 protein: CASSPILRAGSYEQYF

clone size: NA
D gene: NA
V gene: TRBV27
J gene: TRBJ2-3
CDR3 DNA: TGTGCCAGCAGTTTCTGGGGCTCAACAGATACGCAGTATTTT
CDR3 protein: CASSFWGSTDTQYF

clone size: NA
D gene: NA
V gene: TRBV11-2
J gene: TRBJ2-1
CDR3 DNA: TGTGCCAGCTCCGGGTCCTACAATGAGCAGTTCTTC
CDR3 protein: CASSGSYNEQFF

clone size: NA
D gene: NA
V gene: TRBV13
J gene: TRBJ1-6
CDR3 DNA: TGTGCCAGCAGCTCCGACAGGATGGCTCGTAATTCACCCCTCCACTTT
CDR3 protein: CASSSDRMARNSPLHF

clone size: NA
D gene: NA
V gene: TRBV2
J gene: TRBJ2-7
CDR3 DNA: TGTGCCAGCAACCGGCGCGGCAGGAACCAGGGTTCCTACGAGCAGTACTTC
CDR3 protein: CASNRRGRNQGSYEQYF

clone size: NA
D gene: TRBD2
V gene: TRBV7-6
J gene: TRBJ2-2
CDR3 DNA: TGTGCCAGCAGCCCTCTAGCGGGAGACTCCGAGGAGCTGTTTTTT
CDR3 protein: CASSPLAGDSEELFF

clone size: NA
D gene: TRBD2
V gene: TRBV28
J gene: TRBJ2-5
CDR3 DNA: TGTGCCAGCAGTCCCGGACTAGCGGGAGGGGCCCAGTACTTC
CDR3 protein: CASSPGLAGGAQYF

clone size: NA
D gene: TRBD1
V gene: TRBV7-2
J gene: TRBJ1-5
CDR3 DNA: TGTGCCAGCAGCCCTCGGACAGGGGAGCACCAGCCCCAGCATTTT
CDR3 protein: CASSPRTGEHQPQHF

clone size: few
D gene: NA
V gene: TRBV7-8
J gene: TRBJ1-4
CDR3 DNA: TGTGCCAGCAGCTTAAACAGGTTAAATGAAAAACTGTTTTTT
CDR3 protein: CASSLNRLNEKLFF

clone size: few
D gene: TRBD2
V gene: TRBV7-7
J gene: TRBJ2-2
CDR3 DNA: TGTGCCAGCAGCTTAGACGCTAGCGGGGCCACCGGGGAGCTGTTTTTT
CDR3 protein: CASSLDASGATGELFF

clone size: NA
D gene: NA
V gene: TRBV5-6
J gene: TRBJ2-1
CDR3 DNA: TGTGCCAGCAGCAACGCCGGGTTCTCCTACAATGAGCAGTTCTTC
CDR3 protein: CASSNAGFSYNEQFF

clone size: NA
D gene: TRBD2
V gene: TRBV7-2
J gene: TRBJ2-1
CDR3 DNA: TGTGCCAGCAGCTTCCTGACTAGCGGACCCTACAATGAGCAGTTCTTC
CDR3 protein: CASSFLTSGPYNEQFF

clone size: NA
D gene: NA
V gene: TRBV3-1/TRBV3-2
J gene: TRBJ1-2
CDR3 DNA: TGTGCCAGCAGCCGACTGGGAGAGGGGGAAGTTGGGGGCTACACCTTC
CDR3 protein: CASSRLGEGEVGGYTF

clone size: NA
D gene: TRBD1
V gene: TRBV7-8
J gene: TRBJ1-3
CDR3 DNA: TGTGCCAGCAGCTTTAGCTTGACAGGGTCTGGAAACACCATATATTTT
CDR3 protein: CASSFSLTGSGNTIYF

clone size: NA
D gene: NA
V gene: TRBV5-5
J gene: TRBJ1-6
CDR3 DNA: TGTGCCAGCAGCTTGACAGGGTATAATTCACCCCTCCACTTT
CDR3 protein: CASSLTGYNSPLHF

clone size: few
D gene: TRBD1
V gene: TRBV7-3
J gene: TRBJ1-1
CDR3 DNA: TGTGCCAGCAGCTTTGGACAGGGGAACACTGAAGCTTTCTTT
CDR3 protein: CASSFGQGNTEAFF

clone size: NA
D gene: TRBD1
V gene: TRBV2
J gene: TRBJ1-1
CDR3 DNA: TGTGCCAGCAGGCACGAACAGGGGGGATACACTGAAGCTTTCTTT
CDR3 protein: CASRHEQGGYTEAFF

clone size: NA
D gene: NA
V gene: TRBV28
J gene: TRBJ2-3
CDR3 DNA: TGTGCCAGCAGTCCCGAATGGGGGGACCCTGAGGCTGGTACGCAGTATTTT
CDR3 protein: CASSPEWGDPEAGTQYF

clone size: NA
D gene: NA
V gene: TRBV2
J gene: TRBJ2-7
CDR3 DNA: TGTGCCAGCAGCGTAGCTGAGGGTAGGGTCCAGGTCCATGAGCAGTACTTC
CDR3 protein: CASSVAEGRVQVHEQYF

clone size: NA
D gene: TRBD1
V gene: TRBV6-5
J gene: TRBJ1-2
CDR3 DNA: TGTGCCAGCAGTACAACCGGGACAGGGGACTATGGCTACACCTTC
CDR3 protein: CASSTTGTGDYGYTF

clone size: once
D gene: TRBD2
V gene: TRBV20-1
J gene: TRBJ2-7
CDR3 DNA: TGCAGTGCTAGTAGACTAGCGATAACCTACGAGCAGTACTTC
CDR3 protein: CSASRLAITYEQYF

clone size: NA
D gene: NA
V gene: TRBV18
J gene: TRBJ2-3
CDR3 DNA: TGTGCCAGCTCCCAAGGCGGACAGAACACAGATACGCAGTATTTT
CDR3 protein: CASSQGGQNTDTQYF

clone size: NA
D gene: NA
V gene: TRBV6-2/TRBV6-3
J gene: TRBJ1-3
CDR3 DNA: TGTGCCAGCAGTTACGGGAGCTCTGGAAACACCATATATTTT
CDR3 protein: CASSYGSSGNTIYF

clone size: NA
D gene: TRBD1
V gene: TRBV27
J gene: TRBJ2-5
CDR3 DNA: TGTGCCAGCGCCCCCCAGGGACAGGCGGCGGAGACCCAGTACTTC
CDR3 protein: CASAPQGQAAETQYF

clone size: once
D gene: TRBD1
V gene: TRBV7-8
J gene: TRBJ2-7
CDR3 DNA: TGTGCCAGCAGCTTGTTACAGGGGGTCTCCTACGAGCAGTACTTC
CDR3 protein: CASSLLQGVSYEQYF